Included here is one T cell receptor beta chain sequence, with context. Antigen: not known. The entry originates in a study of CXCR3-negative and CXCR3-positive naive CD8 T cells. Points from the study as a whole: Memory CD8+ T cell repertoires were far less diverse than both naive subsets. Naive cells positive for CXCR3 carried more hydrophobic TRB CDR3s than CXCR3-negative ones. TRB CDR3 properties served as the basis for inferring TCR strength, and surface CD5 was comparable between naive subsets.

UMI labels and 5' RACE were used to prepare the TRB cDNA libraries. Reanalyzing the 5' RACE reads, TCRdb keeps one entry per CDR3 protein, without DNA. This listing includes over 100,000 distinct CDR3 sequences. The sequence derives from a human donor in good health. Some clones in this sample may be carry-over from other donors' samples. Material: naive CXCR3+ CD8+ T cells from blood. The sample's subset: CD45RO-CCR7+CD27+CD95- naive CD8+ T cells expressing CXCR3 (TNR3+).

CDR3 sequence reads: CASTPDRGLKETQYF. V is TRBV12-3 or TRBV12-4 and J is TRBJ2-5; TCRdb's D call, TRBD1, is unchecked because there is no DNA. The CDR3 length is 15 residues.